A selection of T cell receptor beta chains follows, all from one sample in a study of cytomegalovirus exposure and HLA in healthy donors. Repertoires were generated with immunoSEQ multiplex PCR, while TCRdb's copy carries only in-frame clones and drops some. The sample includes 100,000 or so clones, less than 85% of them seen just once. The sample was PBMCs. Receptor source: a man younger than 45 in good health and CMV-seropositive. CDR3s include the opening cysteine and the closing phenylalanine or tryptophan. A D gene is named only where the DNA matches it firmly. Clone size appears in some rows only: once, few, many, or a class for an expanded clone.

abundance	v_gene	d_gene	j_gene	CDR3aa	CDR3nt
NA	TRBV4-1	NA	TRBJ1-3	CASSQGNRAIIIYF	TGCGCCAGCAGCCAAGGAAACAGGGCCATCATCATATATTTT
NA	TRBV30	TRBD1	TRBJ2-7	CAWSVQGTYEQYF	TGTGCCTGGAGTGTACAGGGGACCTACGAGCAGTACTTC
NA	TRBV19	TRBD1	TRBJ2-7	CASSMKQGPSDEQYF	TGTGCCAGTAGTATGAAACAGGGGCCCTCGGATGAGCAGTACTTC
few	TRBV4-1	NA	TRBJ1-1	CASSQGTEAFF	TGCGCCAGCAGCCAAGGGACAGAAGCTTTCTTT
NA	TRBV4-1	NA	TRBJ1-3	CASSHAGYSGNTIYF	TGCGCCAGCAGCCACGCCGGTTACTCTGGAAACACCATATATTTT
NA	TRBV11-2	NA	TRBJ1-6	CASSPRGSSYNSPLHF	TGTGCCAGCAGCCCCCGGGGGAGCTCCTATAATTCACCCCTCCACTTT
NA	TRBV28	NA	TRBJ1-5	CASSLPTGQEQPQHF	TGTGCCAGCAGCTTACCCACAGGGCAGGAGCAGCCCCAGCATTTT
NA	TRBV5-6	NA	TRBJ1-5	CASSLFGRANQPQHF	TGTGCCAGCAGCTTGTTTGGCAGGGCCAATCAGCCCCAGCATTTT
NA	TRBV30	TRBD2	TRBJ2-3	CAWKNGRTSLPTDTQYF	TGTGCCTGGAAGAACGGGAGGACCTCCCTCCCCACAGATACGCAGTATTTT
NA	TRBV19	TRBD1	TRBJ1-1	CASSMTGGTTEAFF	TGTGCCAGTAGTATGACAGGGGGCACCACTGAAGCTTTCTTT
NA	TRBV9	NA	TRBJ1-2	CASSDGGGGYTF	TGTGCCAGCAGCGATGGGGGAGGAGGCTACACCTTC
NA	TRBV30	TRBD1	TRBJ2-7	CAWSSTGESSYEQYF	TGTGCCTGGAGTTCCACAGGGGAGAGCTCCTACGAGCAGTACTTC
NA	TRBV6-1	NA	TRBJ1-2	CASSESGHRYGYTF	TGTGCCAGCAGTGAATCGGGACACCGCTATGGCTACACCTTC
NA	TRBV27	NA	TRBJ2-3	CASRLTGTTDTQYF	TGTGCCAGCAGGCTGACAGGAACCACAGATACGCAGTATTTT
NA	TRBV4-1	TRBD1	TRBJ2-7	CASSHRQGLYEQYF	TGCGCCAGCAGCCACCGACAGGGCCTATACGAGCAGTACTTC
NA	TRBV7-3	TRBD1	TRBJ1-2	CASSLAGQGAIGGYTF	TGTGCCAGCAGCCTCGCCGGACAGGGAGCTATAGGGGGCTACACCTTC
NA	TRBV28	TRBD1	TRBJ2-2	CASSSSGQGTGELFF	TGTGCCAGCAGTTCCTCCGGACAGGGCACCGGGGAGCTGTTTTTT
NA	TRBV30	NA	TRBJ2-7	CACPTGGRVYEQYF	TGTGCCTGCCCTACCGGGGGGCGCGTCTACGAGCAGTACTTC
few	TRBV7-2	TRBD1	TRBJ2-1	CASRKSQGAHNEQFF	TGTGCCAGCAGAAAAAGCCAGGGGGCCCACAATGAGCAGTTCTTC
few	TRBV7-9	TRBD1	TRBJ2-3	CASSLADRALRQYF	TGTGCCAGCAGCTTAGCAGACAGGGCCCTCCGACAGTATTTT
NA	TRBV4-2	NA	TRBJ2-3	CASSQGVAGRGFADTQYF	TGTGCCAGCAGCCAAGGGGTTGCGGGGAGAGGGTTCGCAGATACGCAGTATTTT
NA	TRBV29-1	TRBD2	TRBJ2-5	CSATRLAGGETQYF	TGCAGCGCTACCCGCCTAGCGGGGGGCGAGACCCAGTACTTC
NA	TRBV14	NA	TRBJ2-2	CASSHSLLRDGGELFF	TGTGCCAGCAGCCACTCACTCCTCCGCGATGGCGGGGAGCTGTTTTTT
NA	TRBV7-9	NA	TRBJ1-1	CASSLVRPGEGATEAFF	TGTGCCAGCAGCTTAGTCCGGCCGGGGGAAGGGGCAACTGAAGCTTTCTTT
NA	TRBV11-2	TRBD2	TRBJ2-4	CASSPFASGGALAKNIQYF	TGTGCCAGCAGCCCTTTCGCTAGCGGGGGGGCGTTGGCCAAAAACATTCAGTACTTC
NA	TRBV7-3	NA	TRBJ1-2	CASSLNPAPEYGYTF	TGTGCCAGCAGCTTAAACCCAGCGCCCGAGTATGGCTACACCTTC
NA	TRBV4-1	TRBD1	TRBJ1-3	CASSLGTGTGNTIYF	TGCGCCAGCAGCCTCGGGACAGGGACCGGAAACACCATATATTTT
once	TRBV7-9	TRBD1	TRBJ2-7	CASSRALGQETHEQYF	TGTGCCAGCAGCCGGGCCCTCGGACAGGAAACCCACGAGCAGTACTTC
NA	TRBV29-1	NA	TRBJ2-7	CSVAAETYEQYF	TGCAGCGTTGCTGCAGAAACCTACGAGCAGTACTTC
NA	TRBV6-5	NA	TRBJ2-7	CASSYSRAALGPEQYF	TGTGCCAGCAGTTACTCCCGAGCGGCCCTAGGGCCCGAGCAGTACTTC
NA	TRBV14	TRBD1	TRBJ1-2	CASSQNRGGYTF	TGTGCCAGCAGCCAAAACAGGGGCGGCTACACCTTC
NA	TRBV9	TRBD2	TRBJ2-4	CASSAGSGKAKNIQYF	TGTGCCAGCAGCGCCGGTAGCGGGAAGGCCAAAAACATTCAGTACTTC
NA	TRBV2	TRBD1	TRBJ2-7	CASSVLQGEGEQYF	TGTGCCAGCAGTGTCTTACAGGGGGAAGGAGAGCAGTACTTC
NA	TRBV7-9	TRBD2	TRBJ2-5	CASSSLGGVGETQYF	TGTGCCAGCAGTTCCCTCGGGGGGGTCGGAGAGACCCAGTACTTC
NA	TRBV25-1	NA	TRBJ2-4	CASSEDSKNIQYF	TGTGCCAGCAGTGAGGACTCCAAAAACATTCAGTACTTC
NA	TRBV29-1	TRBD2	TRBJ2-2	CSVFLAGGRPTGELFF	TGCAGCGTCTTCCTAGCGGGGGGGCGGCCCACCGGGGAGCTGTTTTTT
few	TRBV5-1	NA	TRBJ2-7	CASSFGGSYEQYF	TGCGCCAGCAGCTTCGGGGGCTCCTACGAGCAGTACTTC
NA	TRBV7-2	NA	TRBJ2-5	CASSPSRTQYF	TGTGCCAGCAGCCCAAGCCGAACCCAGTACTTC
few	TRBV6-5	NA	TRBJ2-2	CASHNTGELFF	TGTGCCAGCCATAACACCGGGGAGCTGTTTTTT
few	TRBV15	NA	TRBJ2-7	CATSRDPAYEQYF	TGTGCCACCAGCAGAGATCCAGCCTACGAGCAGTACTTC
NA	TRBV9	TRBD1	TRBJ2-6	CASSVRGGQGRSGANVLTF	TGTGCCAGCAGCGTAAGGGGGGGACAGGGACGTTCTGGGGCCAACGTCCTGACTTTC
once	TRBV6-1	TRBD2	TRBJ2-5	CASSRLAGSQETQYF	TGTGCCAGCAGTCGACTAGCGGGGAGCCAAGAGACCCAGTACTTC
NA	TRBV5-1	TRBD2	TRBJ2-5	CASSSPSGRAGTQYF	TGCGCCAGCAGCTCCCCTAGCGGGAGGGCAGGGACCCAGTACTTC
NA	TRBV2	NA	TRBJ1-5	CASSTGTNSNQPQHF	TGTGCCAGCAGTACCGGGACAAATAGCAATCAGCCCCAGCATTTT
NA	TRBV9	TRBD1	TRBJ2-3	CASSRGQGSTDTQYF	TGTGCCAGCAGCCGGGGACAGGGAAGCACAGATACGCAGTATTTT
NA	TRBV28	TRBD1	TRBJ2-3	CASRPTGLFTDTQYF	TGTGCCAGCAGGCCGACAGGGTTGTTCACAGATACGCAGTATTTT
NA	TRBV12-5	NA	TRBJ2-1	CASGLVGGNEQFF	TGTGCTAGTGGTTTGGTAGGGGGCAATGAGCAGTTCTTC
NA	TRBV28	TRBD1	TRBJ1-5	CATWDRGQPQHF	TGTGCCACCTGGGACAGGGGACAGCCCCAGCATTTT
NA	TRBV2	NA	TRBJ2-2	CASYSRSGELFF	TGTGCCAGCTATTCGAGGTCGGGGGAGCTGTTTTTT
few	TRBV6-5	NA	TRBJ1-2	CASRTREGSYGYTF	TGTGCCAGCAGAACTAGGGAGGGAAGCTATGGCTACACCTTC
NA	TRBV6-4	NA	TRBJ2-1	CASSDIGGDYNEQFF	TGTGCCAGCAGTGATATTGGCGGGGACTACAATGAGCAGTTCTTC
NA	TRBV13	TRBD1	TRBJ1-2	CASSSDRGSNYGYTF	TGTGCCAGCAGCTCGGACAGGGGTAGCAACTATGGCTACACCTTC
NA	TRBV28	NA	TRBJ2-7	CATSRSYEQYF	TGTGCCACCTCGCGGTCCTACGAGCAGTACTTC
once	TRBV5-1	TRBD2	TRBJ2-1	CASSPQRGEADEQFF	TGCGCCAGCAGCCCTCAGCGGGGGGAGGCCGATGAGCAGTTCTTC
NA	TRBV9	TRBD2	TRBJ2-1	CASSVGKIAGEAGEQFF	TGTGCCAGCAGCGTAGGAAAGATAGCGGGAGAAGCAGGTGAGCAGTTCTTC
NA	TRBV18	NA	TRBJ1-2	CASSPDRKYGYTF	TGTGCCAGCTCGCCGGACAGAAAGTATGGCTACACCTTC
NA	TRBV30	NA	TRBJ1-1	CAMGRGTEAFF	TGTGCTATGGGGCGGGGCACTGAAGCTTTCTTT
once	TRBV10-3	NA	TRBJ1-2	CAISEISRDTSNYGYTF	TGTGCCATCAGTGAGATCTCCCGGGACACATCTAACTATGGCTACACCTTC
NA	TRBV19	NA	TRBJ1-2	CASSILGDYGYTF	TGTGCCAGTAGTATATTGGGAGACTATGGCTACACCTTC